Here is one T cell receptor (beta chain) with its context. The V and J ends lost 0 bases and 5 bases, in that order; junction bases with no gene match: 8. The V gene's germline CDR1 is SGHRS and CDR2 YFSETQ. This CDR3 has 17 amino acids. Clones were read by immunoSEQ multiplex PCR, and TCRdb kept only the in-frame ones, dropping some. The sample consists of some 390,000 clones, around nine tenths of them appearing once. This specimen comes from a study of blood T cell repertoires in COVID-19. As for the study in general: Sample material is recorded as cDNA or gDNA derived from T cells, B-cell-depleted T cells, or PBMCs.

Seattle researchers signed up patients amid active infection and tracked them longitudinally. This receptor was taken from a middle-aged woman with COVID-19, enrolled during active disease. The chain joins TRBV5-1 to TRBJ2-5, with TRBD1 matching over 12 bases. Sample: peripheral blood. This CDR3 reads CASSLVLGTGGGETQYF. DNA for the CDR3: TGCGCCAGCAGCTTGGTACTGGGGACAGGGGGCGGGGAGACCCAGTACTTC.